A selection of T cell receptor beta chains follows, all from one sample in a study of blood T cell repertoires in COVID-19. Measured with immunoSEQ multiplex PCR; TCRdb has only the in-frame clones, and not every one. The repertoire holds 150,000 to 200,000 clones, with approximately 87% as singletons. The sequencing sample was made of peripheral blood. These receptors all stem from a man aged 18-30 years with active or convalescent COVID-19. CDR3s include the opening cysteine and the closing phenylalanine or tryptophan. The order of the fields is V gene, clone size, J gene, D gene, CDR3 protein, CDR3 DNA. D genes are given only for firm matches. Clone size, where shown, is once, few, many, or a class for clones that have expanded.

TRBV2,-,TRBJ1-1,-,CATSPQGLNTEAFF,TGTGCCACCAGCCCTCAGGGGCTGAACACTGAAGCTTTCTTT
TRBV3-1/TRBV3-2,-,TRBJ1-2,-,CASSHYSSIGARNGYTF,TGTGCCAGCAGCCATTATTCGTCAATAGGGGCCCGAAATGGCTACACCTTC
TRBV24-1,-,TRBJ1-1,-,CATSDLTAGGAFF,TGTGCCACCAGTGATTTAACAGCCGGTGGGGCTTTCTTT
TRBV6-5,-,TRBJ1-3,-,CASSLSTGGNTIYF,TGTGCCAGCAGTTTGAGTACAGGAGGAAACACCATATATTTT
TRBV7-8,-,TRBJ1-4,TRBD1,CASSLGGTVKEKLFF,TGTGCCAGCAGCTTAGGGGGGACAGTGAAAGAAAAACTGTTTTTT
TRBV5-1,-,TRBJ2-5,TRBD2,CASSLVLAGAGETQYF,TGCGCCAGCAGCTTGGTGCTAGCGGGGGCTGGGGAGACCCAGTACTTC
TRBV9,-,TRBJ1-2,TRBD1,CASSVGLGGGYTF,TGTGCCAGCAGCGTAGGTTTAGGGGGCGGCTACACCTTC
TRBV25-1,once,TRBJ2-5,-,CASSGVGTVQETQYF,TGTGCCAGCAGCGGGGTTGGGACTGTCCAAGAGACCCAGTACTTC
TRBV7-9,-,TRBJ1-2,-,CASREDSYYGYTF,TGTGCCAGCAGGGAGGACAGCTACTATGGCTACACCTTC
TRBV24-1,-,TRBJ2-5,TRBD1,CATSDHTGGIETQYF,TGTGCCACCAGTGATCACACAGGGGGCATAGAGACCCAGTACTTC
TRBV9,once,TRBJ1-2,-,CASSPPGLANYGYTF,TGTGCCAGCAGCCCTCCAGGGCTAGCTAACTATGGCTACACCTTC
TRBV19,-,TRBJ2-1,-,CASTPWASPYNEQFF,TGTGCCAGCACCCCCTGGGCTAGCCCCTACAATGAGCAGTTCTTC
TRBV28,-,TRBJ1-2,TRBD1,CASSLASEGARGYTF,TGTGCCAGCTCGTTGGCCTCAGAGGGGGCGCGTGGCTACACCTTC
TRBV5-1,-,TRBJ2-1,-,CASSFTTNNEQFF,TGCGCCAGCAGCTTCACTACAAACAATGAGCAGTTCTTC
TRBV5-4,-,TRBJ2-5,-,CASSLGGSETQYF,TGTGCCAGCAGCTTGGGCGGATCAGAGACCCAGTACTTC
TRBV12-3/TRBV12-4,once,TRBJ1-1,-,CASSLTSDTEAFF,TGTGCCAGCAGTCTCACTTCTGACACTGAAGCTTTCTTT
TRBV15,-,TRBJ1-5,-,CATTPGRGKGNQPQHF,TGTGCCACCACCCCGGGCAGGGGAAAGGGCAATCAGCCCCAGCATTTT
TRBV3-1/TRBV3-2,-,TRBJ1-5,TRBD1,CASSETGQLNQPQHF,TGTGCCAGCAGCGAGACGGGACAGCTAAATCAGCCCCAGCATTTT
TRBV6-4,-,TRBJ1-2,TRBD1,CASSRDRGNYGYTF,TGTGCCAGCAGCCGGGACAGGGGGAACTATGGCTACACCTTC
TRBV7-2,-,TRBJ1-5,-,CASSLVSGVYQPQHF,TGTGCCAGCAGCTTGGTTTCAGGGGTCTATCAGCCCCAGCATTTT
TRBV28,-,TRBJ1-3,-,CASSPLVGITGNTIYF,TGTGCCAGCAGTCCCCTCGTCGGGATTACTGGAAACACCATATATTTT
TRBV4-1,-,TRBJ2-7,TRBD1,CASSQGDRGSYEQYF,TGCGCCAGCAGCCAAGGTGACAGGGGAAGCTACGAGCAGTACTTC
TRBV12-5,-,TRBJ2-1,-,CASGLPPRMDRDNEQFF,TGTGCTAGTGGTTTGCCACCGAGAATGGACAGAGACAATGAGCAGTTCTTC
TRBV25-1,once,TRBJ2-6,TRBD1,CASRGQGTGANVLTF,TGTGCCAGCAGGGGACAGGGGACGGGGGCCAACGTCCTGACTTTC
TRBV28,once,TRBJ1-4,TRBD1,CASSLPTGTGIGEKLFF,TGTGCCAGCAGTCTCCCTACCGGGACAGGGATAGGGGAAAAACTGTTTTTT
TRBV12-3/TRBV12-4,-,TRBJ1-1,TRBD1,CASSWDRTTEAFF,TGTGCCAGCAGCTGGGACAGGACGACTGAAGCTTTCTTT
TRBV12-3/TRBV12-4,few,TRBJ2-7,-,CASRDRSYEQYF,TGTGCCAGCAGGGACAGATCCTACGAGCAGTACTTC
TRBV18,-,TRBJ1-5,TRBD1,CASSPTGGDQPQHF,TGTGCCAGCTCACCGACAGGGGGGGATCAGCCCCAGCATTTT